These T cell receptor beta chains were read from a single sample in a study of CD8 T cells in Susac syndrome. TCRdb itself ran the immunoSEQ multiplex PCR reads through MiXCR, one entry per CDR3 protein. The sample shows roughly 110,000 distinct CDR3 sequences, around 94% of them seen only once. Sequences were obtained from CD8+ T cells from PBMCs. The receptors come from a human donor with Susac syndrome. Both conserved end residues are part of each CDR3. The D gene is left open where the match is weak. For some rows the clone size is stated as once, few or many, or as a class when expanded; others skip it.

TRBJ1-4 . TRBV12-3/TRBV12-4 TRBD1 TGTGCCAGCAGTTTAAACAGGGGTAATGAAAAACTGTTTTTT CASSLNRGNEKLFF
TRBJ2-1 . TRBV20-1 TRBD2 TGCAGTGCTAGCAGGGAGGGCGGCTACAATGAGCAGTTCTTC CSASREGGYNEQFF
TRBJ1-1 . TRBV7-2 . TGTGCCAGCGGGCCTTTCGGAGGGAGCACTGAAGCTTTCTTT CASGPFGGSTEAFF
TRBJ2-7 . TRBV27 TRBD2 TGTGCCAGCAGTTTTTCGGGGGGACTGTACGAGCAGTACTTC CASSFSGGLYEQYF
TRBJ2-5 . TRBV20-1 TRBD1 TGCAGTGCTAGTGCAGGGGGAATGGAGACCCAGTACTTC CSASAGGMETQYF
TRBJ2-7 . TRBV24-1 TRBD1 TGTGCCACCGGGACAGGCTCCTACGAGCAGTACTTC CATGTGSYEQYF
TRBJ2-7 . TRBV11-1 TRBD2 TGTGCCAGCAGCATAAGCGGGGGGCCGGCCTACGAGCAGTACTTC CASSISGGPAYEQYF
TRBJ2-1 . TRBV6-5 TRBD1 TGTGCCAGCAGCTGGACAGGTTGGAATGAGCAGTTCTTC CASSWTGWNEQFF
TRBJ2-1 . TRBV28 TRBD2 TGTGCCAGCAGTTGGACTAGCGGGGAACCAGTATACAATGAGCAGTTCTTC CASSWTSGEPVYNEQFF
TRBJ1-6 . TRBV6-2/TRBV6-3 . TGTGCCAGCAGTTACTCGTTAGCCACCGGCTCCTATAATTCACCCCTCCACTTT CASSYSLATGSYNSPLHF
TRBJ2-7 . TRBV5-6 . TGTGCCAGCAGCTTTTGGGAAGCCATCTACGAGCAGTACTTC CASSFWEAIYEQYF
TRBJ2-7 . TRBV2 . TGTGCCAGCAGTGCGGCGGGGATCAACTACGAGCAGTACTTC CASSAAGINYEQYF
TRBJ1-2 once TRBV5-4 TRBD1 TGTGCCAGCAGCTCCAGGGGGTCCTATGGCTACACCTTC CASSSRGSYGYTF
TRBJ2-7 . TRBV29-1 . TGCAGCGTTGATTTATGGGGGGAGCAGTACTTC CSVDLWGEQYF
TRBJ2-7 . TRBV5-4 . TGTGCCAGCAGCCTGAGGGGGGGGCGGAACGAGCAGTACTTC CASSLRGGRNEQYF
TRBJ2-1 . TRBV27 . TGTGCCAGCAGTTTAATAGGTTCCGGGCAGAGCTTCAATGAGCAGTTCTTC CASSLIGSGQSFNEQFF
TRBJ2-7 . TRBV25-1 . TGTGCCACCTCCACGGGGCGGGAAGCCTACGAGCAGTACTTC CATSTGREAYEQYF
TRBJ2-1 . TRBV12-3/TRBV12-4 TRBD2 TGTGCCAGCAGTTTAGCGACTAGCGGGTTCAATGAGCAGTTCTTC CASSLATSGFNEQFF
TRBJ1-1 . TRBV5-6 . TGTGCCAGCAAAGTGGATTGGACAGATAACACTGAAGCTTTCTTT CASKVDWTDNTEAFF
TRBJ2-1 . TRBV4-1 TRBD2 TGCGCCAGCAGCCAAGACGGAGCGGGGGGTAAGGATGAGCAGTTCTTC CASSQDGAGGKDEQFF
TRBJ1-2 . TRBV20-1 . TGCAGTGCTAGACGCCCAGACATTGGTGGCGGCTACACCTTC CSARRPDIGGGYTF
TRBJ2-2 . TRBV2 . TGTGCCAGCAAGGACGCGAACACCGGGGAGCTGTTTTTT CASKDANTGELFF
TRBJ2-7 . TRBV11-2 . TGTGCCAGCAGGGGGTTCGGGGGAAACTCCTACGAGCAGTACTTC CASRGFGGNSYEQYF
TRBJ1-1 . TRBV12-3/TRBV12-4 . TGTGCCAGCAGTTTTGAACCGGTGATGAACACTGAAGCTTTCTTT CASSFEPVMNTEAFF
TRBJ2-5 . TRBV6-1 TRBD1 TGTGCCAGCAGTGAAGCCGGGGGACAGGGGTGGGAGACCCAGTACTTC CASSEAGGQGWETQYF
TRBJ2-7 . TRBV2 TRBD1 TGTGCCAGCAGTCGTGGAGGGACAGGAGGGTCCTACGAGCAGTACTTC CASSRGGTGGSYEQYF
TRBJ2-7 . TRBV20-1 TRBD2 TGCAGTGCTAGAACCTCCCCGGGACTAGCGGGGGGGTTTAGCTACGAGCAGTACTTC CSARTSPGLAGGFSYEQYF
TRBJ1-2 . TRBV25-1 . TGTGCCAGCAGTCCACGCGCGGGGATCGGCTATGGCTACACCTTC CASSPRAGIGYGYTF
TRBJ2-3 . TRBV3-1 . TGTGCCAGCAGCCAGATACAGGGAATCAAAGATACGCAGTATTTT CASSQIQGIKDTQYF
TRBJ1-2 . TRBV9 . TGTGCCAGCAGCGCAACTGATGGCTACACCTTC CASSATDGYTF
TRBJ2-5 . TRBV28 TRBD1 TGTGCCAGCAGTTTCCTAGGACAGGGCCCCCGGGAGACCCAGTACTTC CASSFLGQGPRETQYF
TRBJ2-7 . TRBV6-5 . TGTGCCAGCAGCTACGCCAGTAGCTCCTACGAGCAGTACTTC CASSYASSSYEQYF
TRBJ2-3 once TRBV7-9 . TGTGCCAGCAGGCCAGCAGGGCCAGATACGCAGTATTTT CASRPAGPDTQYF
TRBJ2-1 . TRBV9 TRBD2 TGTGCCAGCAGCCCCGGGGGGATATACAATGAGCAGTTCTTC CASSPGGIYNEQFF
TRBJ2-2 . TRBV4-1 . TGCGCCAGCAGCCAAGAGCCCCTCCAATCCCCAGACAGGAGGGAGCTGTTTTTT CASSQEPLQSPDRRELFF
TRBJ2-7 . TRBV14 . TGTGCCAGCAGCCAGGCCTCCTACGAGCAGTACTTC CASSQASYEQYF
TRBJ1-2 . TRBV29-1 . TGCAGCGTTGAGTACCGGGGGGAACGTGGCTACACCTTC CSVEYRGERGYTF
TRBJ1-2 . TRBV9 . TGTGCCAGCGGGGGAACGGGCCCTAACTATGGCTACACCTTC CASGGTGPNYGYTF
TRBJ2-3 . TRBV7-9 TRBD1 TGTGCCAGCAGCTTAGCGCCCCGACAGGGAACGGGAATGGATACGCAGTATTTT CASSLAPRQGTGMDTQYF
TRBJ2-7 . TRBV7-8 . TGTGCCAGCAGCTTTACGCCCCTCTCCTACGAGCAGTACTTC CASSFTPLSYEQYF
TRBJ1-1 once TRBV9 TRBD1 TGTGCCAGCAGCCCCAGGGGGCTGGGGACTGAAGCTTTCTTT CASSPRGLGTEAFF
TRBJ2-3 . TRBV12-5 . TGTGCTAGTGGTCCAGGAACAGATACGCAGTATTTT CASGPGTDTQYF
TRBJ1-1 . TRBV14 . TGTGCCAGCAGCCCAGGAGACCGGCCTGAAGCTTTCTTT CASSPGDRPEAFF
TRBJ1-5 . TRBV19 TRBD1 TGTGCCAGTAGTTTTGGGACAGGGGCTCAGCCCCAGCATTTT CASSFGTGAQPQHF
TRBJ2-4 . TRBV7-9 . TGTGCCAGCAGCCCCTGGGCAGGGTTAGCCAAAAACATTCAGTACTTC CASSPWAGLAKNIQYF
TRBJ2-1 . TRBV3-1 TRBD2 TGTGCCAGCAGCCCCATTGGCGGGGGGGCTCACAATGAGCAGTTCTTC CASSPIGGGAHNEQFF